This TCR beta chain was obtained from a study of blood T cell repertoires in COVID-19. Study-wide context: Sites across the United States, Italy and Spain contributed samples from acute and convalescent COVID-19. T cells, B-cell-depleted T cells, or PBMCs provided the cDNA or gDNA that served as material.

This CDR3 contains 14 residues. In germline, CDR1 is SGDLS, CDR2 YYNGEE. With 0 bases removed from V and 5 bases from J, the gap between germline ends came to 11 bases. Per the original methods: Amplification of reference gene primers was used by the study to estimate nucleated cell counts. Clones were read by immunoSEQ multiplex PCR, and TCRdb kept only the in-frame ones, dropping some. The V and J calls and clone size are taken from that table; D and trimming were inferred from the DNA. In the table there are around 310,000 clones, about 91% of which are singletons. V gene TRBV9 combines with J gene TRBJ2-5, with a possible D match to TRBD2 (6 bases). This receptor was obtained from a woman aged 55-69 years with acute or convalescent COVID-19. Sample: peripheral blood. CDR3 loop: CASSVEGGSETQYF. The CDR3 DNA reads TGTGCCAGCAGCGTAGAAGGAGGGTCCGAGACCCAGTACTTC.